This T cell receptor (beta chain) was observed in a study of blood T cell repertoires in COVID-19. Study overall: Donors in the United States, Italy and Spain gave samples during acute or convalescent COVID-19.

The age range of participants was about 18 to 89 years, with residence in about two dozen US areas. This clone appeared many times. This sample also contains other DNA sequences that code for the same CDR3. With 5 bases removed from V and 4 bases from J, the gap between germline ends came to 12 bases. The CDR3 contains 13 residues. The germline V gene encodes CDR1 SQVTM and CDR2 ANQGSEA. TCRdb keeps only in-frame clones here, not all; method: immunoSEQ multiplex PCR. The sample lists under 400,000 clones, approximately 87% occurring once. Source material: PBMCs or T cells enriched from blood (not recorded which). The clonotype originates from a man aged 35 to 55 in a cohort exposed to, infected with or recovered from COVID-19 (not recorded which). The chain recombines TRBV29-1 with TRBJ1-5, with D perhaps TRBD1 (6 bases). The CDR3 spells CSVIGQKNQPQHF. CDR3 nucleotide sequence: TGCAGCGTTATAGGACAGAAAAATCAGCCCCAGCATTTT.